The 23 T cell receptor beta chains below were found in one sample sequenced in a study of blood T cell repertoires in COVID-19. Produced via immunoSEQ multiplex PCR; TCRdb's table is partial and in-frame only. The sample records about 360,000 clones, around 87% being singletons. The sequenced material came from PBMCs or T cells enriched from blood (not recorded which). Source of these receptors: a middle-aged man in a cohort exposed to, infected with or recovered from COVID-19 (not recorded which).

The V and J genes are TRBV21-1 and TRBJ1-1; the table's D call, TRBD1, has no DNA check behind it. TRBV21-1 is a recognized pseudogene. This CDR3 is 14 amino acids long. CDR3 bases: TGTGCCAGCCTCCCGGGACAGGGTAGAACTGAAGCTTTCTTT. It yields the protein CASLPGQGRTEAFF.

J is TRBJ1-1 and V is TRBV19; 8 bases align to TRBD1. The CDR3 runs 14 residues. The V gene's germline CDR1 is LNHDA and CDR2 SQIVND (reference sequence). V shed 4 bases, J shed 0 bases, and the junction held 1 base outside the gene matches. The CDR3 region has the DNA TGTGCCAGTAGTACAGGGGGCTTGAACACTGAAGCTTTCTTT. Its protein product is CASSTGGLNTEAFF.

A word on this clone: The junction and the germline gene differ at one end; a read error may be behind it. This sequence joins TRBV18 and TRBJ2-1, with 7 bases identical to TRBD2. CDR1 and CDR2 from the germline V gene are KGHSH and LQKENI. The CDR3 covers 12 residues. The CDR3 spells CASSSQTSISIF. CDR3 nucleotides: TGTGCCAGCTCATCACAGACTAGCATCTCGATCTTC. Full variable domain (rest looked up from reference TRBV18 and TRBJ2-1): NAGVMQNPRHLVRRRGQEARLRCSPMKGHSHVYWYRQLPEEGLKFMVYLQKENIIDESGMPKERFSAEFPKEGPSILRIQQVVRGDSAAYFCASSSQTSISIFGPGTRLTVL.

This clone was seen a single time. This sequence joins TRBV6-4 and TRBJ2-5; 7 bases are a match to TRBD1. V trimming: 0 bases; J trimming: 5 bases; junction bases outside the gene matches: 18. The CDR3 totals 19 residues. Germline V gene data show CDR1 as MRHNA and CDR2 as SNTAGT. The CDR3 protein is CASSDSGRVRQGQRETQYF. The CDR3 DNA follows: TGTGCCAGCAGTGACTCAGGACGCGTCAGACAGGGCCAACGGGAGACCCAGTACTTC.

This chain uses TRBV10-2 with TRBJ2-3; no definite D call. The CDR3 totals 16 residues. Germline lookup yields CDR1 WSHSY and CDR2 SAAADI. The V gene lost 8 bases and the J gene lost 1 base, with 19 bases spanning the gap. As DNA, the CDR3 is TGCGCCAGCCGCCCCTGGGTGGCCCGGGGCACAGATACGCAGTATTTT. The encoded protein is CASRPWVARGTDTQYF.

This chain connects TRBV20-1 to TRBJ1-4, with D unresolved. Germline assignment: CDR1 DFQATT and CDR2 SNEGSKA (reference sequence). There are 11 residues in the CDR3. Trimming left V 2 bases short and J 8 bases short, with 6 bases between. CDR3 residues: CSARTLEKLFF. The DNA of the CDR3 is TGCAGTGCTAGAACATTGGAAAAACTGTTTTTT.

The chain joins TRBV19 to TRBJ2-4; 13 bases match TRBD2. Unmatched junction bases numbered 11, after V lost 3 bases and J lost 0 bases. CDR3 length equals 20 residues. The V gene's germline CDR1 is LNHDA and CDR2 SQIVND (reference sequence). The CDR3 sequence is CASSIKDGTSGTKAKNIQYF. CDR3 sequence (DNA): TGTGCCAGTAGTATTAAGGACGGGACTAGCGGGACCAAAGCCAAAAACATTCAGTACTTC. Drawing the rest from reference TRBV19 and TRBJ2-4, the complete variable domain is DGGITQSPKYLFRKEGQNVTLSCEQNLNHDAMYWYRQDPGQGLRLIYYSQIVNDFQKGDIAEGYSVSREKKESFPLTVTSAQKNPTAFYLCASSIKDGTSGTKAKNIQYFGAGTRLSVL.

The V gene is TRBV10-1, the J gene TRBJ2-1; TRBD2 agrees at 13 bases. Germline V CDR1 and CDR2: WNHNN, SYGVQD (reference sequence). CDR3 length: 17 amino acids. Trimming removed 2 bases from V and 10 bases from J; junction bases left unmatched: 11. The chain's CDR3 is CASSETPTSGGGREQFF. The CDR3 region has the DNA TGCGCCAGCAGTGAGACTCCCACTAGCGGGGGGGGCAGGGAGCAGTTCTTC.

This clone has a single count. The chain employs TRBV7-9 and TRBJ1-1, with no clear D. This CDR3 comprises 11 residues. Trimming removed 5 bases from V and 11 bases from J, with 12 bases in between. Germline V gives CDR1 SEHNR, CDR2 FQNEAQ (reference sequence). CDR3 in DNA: TGTGCCAGCAGCCCCGGGAGTCGGGCTTTCTTT. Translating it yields CASSPGSRAFF.

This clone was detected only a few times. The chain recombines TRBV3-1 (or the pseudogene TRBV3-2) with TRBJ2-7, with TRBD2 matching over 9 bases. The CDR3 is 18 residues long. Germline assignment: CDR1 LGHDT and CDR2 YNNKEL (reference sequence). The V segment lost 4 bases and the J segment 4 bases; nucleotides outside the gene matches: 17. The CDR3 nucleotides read TGTGCCAGCAGCCGCCGGGACACGCAGCGGGAGGCCAGATACGAGCAGTACTTC. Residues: CASSRRDTQREARYEQYF.

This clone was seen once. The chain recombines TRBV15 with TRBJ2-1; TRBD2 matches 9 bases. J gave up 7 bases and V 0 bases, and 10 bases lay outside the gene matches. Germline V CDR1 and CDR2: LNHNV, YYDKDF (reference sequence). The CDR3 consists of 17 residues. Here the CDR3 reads CATSRDRGTSRLNEQFF. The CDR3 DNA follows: TGTGCCACCAGCAGAGATCGGGGGACTAGCCGTTTGAATGAGCAGTTCTTC. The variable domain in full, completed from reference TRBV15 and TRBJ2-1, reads DAMVIQNPRYQVTQFGKPVTLSCSQTLNHNVMYWYQQKSSQAPKLLFHYYDKDFNNEADTPDNFQSRRPNTSFCFLDIRSPGLGDTAMYLCATSRDRGTSRLNEQFFGPGTRLTVL.

CDR3 region: CAWNPGQGNSGNTIYF. The CDR3 nucleotides are TGTGCCTGGAACCCGGGACAGGGTAACTCTGGAAACACCATATATTTT. The chain links TRBV30 to TRBJ1-3, with 9 bases fitting TRBD1. This CDR3 comprises 16 residues. CDR1 is GTSNPN and CDR2 is SVGIG in the germline V gene (reference sequence). Trimming took 4 bases from V and 0 from J; bases not matched to a gene: 7.

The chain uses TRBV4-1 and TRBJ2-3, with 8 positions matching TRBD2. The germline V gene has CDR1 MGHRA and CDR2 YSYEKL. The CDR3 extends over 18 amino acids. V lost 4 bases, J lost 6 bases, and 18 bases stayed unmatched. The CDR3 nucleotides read TGCGCCAGCAGCCGGAACTATGGAAGCGGGAGACGGTTCGATACGCAGTATTTT. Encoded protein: CASSRNYGSGRRFDTQYF.

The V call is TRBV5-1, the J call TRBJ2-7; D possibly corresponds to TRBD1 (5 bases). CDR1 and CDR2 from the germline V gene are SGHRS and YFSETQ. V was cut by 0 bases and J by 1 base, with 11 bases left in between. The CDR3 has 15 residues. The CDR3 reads CASSLAAGPSYEQYF. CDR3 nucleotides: TGCGCCAGCAGCTTGGCGGCAGGGCCTTCCTACGAGCAGTACTTC. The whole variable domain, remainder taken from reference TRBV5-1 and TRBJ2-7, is KAGVTQTPRYLIKTRGQQVTLSCSPISGHRSVSWYQQTPGQGLQFLFEYFSETQRNKGNFPGRFSGRQFSNSRSEMNVSTLELGDSALYLCASSLAAGPSYEQYFGPGTRLTVT.

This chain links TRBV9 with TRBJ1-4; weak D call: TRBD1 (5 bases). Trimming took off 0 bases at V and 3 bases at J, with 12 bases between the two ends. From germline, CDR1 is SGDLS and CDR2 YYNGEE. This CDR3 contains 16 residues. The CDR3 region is CASSVEPGLSNEKLFF. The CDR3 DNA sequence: TGTGCCAGCAGCGTAGAGCCAGGGCTATCTAATGAAAAACTGTTTTTT.

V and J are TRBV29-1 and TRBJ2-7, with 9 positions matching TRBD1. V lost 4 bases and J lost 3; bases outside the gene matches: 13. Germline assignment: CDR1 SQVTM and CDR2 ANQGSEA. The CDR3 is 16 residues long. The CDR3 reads CSVGFSTTGGSYEQYF. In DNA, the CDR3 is TGCAGCGTTGGGTTCTCCACAACAGGGGGCAGCTACGAGCAGTACTTC.

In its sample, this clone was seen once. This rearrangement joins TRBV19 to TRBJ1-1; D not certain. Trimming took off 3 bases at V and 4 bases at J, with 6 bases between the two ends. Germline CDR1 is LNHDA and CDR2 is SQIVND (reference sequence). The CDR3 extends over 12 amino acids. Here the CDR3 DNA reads TGTGCCAGTAGTATCTATGGCACTGAAGCTTTCTTT. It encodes CASSIYGTEAFF. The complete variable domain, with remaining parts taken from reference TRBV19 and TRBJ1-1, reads DGGITQSPKYLFRKEGQNVTLSCEQNLNHDAMYWYRQDPGQGLRLIYYSQIVNDFQKGDIAEGYSVSREKKESFPLTVTSAQKNPTAFYLCASSIYGTEAFFGQGTRLTVV.

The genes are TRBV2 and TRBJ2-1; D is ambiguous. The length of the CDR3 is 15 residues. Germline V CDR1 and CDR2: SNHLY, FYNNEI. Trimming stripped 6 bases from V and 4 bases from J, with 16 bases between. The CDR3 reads CASRTSGSLYNEQFF. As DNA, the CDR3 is TGTGCCAGCAGAACCTCCGGGTCCCTTTACAATGAGCAGTTCTTC.

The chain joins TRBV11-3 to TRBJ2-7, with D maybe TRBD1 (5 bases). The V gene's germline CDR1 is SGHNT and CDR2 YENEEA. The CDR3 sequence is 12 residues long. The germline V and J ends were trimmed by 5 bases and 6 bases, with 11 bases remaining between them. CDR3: CASSTNGAEQYF. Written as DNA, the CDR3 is TGTGCCAGCAGCACTAATGGGGCCGAGCAGTACTTC.

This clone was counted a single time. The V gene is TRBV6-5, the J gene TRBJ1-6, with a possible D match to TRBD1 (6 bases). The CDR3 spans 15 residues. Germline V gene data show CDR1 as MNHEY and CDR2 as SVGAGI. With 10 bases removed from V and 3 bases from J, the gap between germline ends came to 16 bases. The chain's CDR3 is CATTRTENYNSPLHF. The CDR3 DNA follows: TGTGCCACCACCAGGACAGAGAACTATAATTCACCCCTCCACTTT.

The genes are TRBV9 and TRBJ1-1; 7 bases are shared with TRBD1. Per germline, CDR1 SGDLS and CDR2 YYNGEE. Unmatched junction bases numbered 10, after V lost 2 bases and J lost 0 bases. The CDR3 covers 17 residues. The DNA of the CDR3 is TGTGCCAGCAGCGTGGGGGACAGCGGGCTTATGAACACTGAAGCTTTCTTT. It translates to CASSVGDSGLMNTEAFF.

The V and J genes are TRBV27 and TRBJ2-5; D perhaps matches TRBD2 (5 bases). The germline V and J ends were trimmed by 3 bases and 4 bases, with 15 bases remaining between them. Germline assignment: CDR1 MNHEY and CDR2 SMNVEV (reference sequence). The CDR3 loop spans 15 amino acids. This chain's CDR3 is CASSLGSTSRETQYF. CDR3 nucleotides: TGTGCCAGCAGTTTGGGGAGTACGAGCCGAGAGACCCAGTACTTC.

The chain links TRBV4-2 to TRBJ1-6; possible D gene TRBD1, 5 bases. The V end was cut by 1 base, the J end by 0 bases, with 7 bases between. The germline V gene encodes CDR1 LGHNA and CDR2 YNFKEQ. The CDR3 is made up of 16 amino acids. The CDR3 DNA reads TGTGCCAGCAGCCAAGGAGACAGCTCCTATAATTCACCCCTCCACTTT. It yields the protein CASSQGDSSYNSPLHF.